The TCR beta chain under discussion was sequenced for a study of cytomegalovirus exposure and HLA in healthy donors. Profiling relied on immunoSEQ multiplex PCR, and the TCRdb table lists in-frame clones only, not all of them. The repertoire holds about 240,000 clones, roughly 86% seen once, with over 0.95% in the top ten. CDR1 LGHNA and CDR2 YNFKEQ come from the germline V gene. V was clipped by 0 bases and J by 7 bases, with 7 bases between them. The CDR3 length is 13 residues. This chain uses TRBV4-2 with TRBJ1-5; D not resolved. This receptor was taken from a woman aged 25 to 39 in good health and CMV-seropositive. Sequenced material: PBMCs. The CDR3 DNA is TGTGCCAGCAGCCAAGATGGAGAGCAGCCCCAGCATTTT. This gives the protein CASSQDGEQPQHF.